The entry below describes one T cell receptor (beta chain). Its cognate antigen is unknown. This sample was included in a study of cytomegalovirus exposure and HLA in healthy donors. Study-level information: Roughly 180 million T cells yielded approximately 100 million unique TCR beta sequences, as an earlier analysis found.

CDR3 size: 17 residues. Trimming at V came to 0 bases and at J to 9 bases, leaving 14 bases not matched to a gene. CDR1 and CDR2 (germline): SGDLS, YYNGEE. PCR used 60 Vbeta primers and 13 Jbeta primers. Data came from immunoSEQ multiplex PCR; TCRdb stores just in-frame clones and leaves some out. The sample includes about 200,000 clones, roughly 88% of them seen just once. Overall study results and limits: TCR beta chains associated with HLA were, in a later analysis, more clonally expanded than equally common others. The authors assumed roughly uniform sequencing depth across donors for presence/absence analyses.

The J gene is TRBJ2-1, the V gene TRBV9; TRBD1 matches at 8 bases. This TCR was recovered from a boy younger than 10 in good health and CMV-seronegative. Sequenced sample: PBMCs. Here the CDR3 DNA reads TGTGCCAGCAGCGTAGGCTCTGGACAGGGTAGAAACGGTGAGCAGTTCTTC. Protein sequence: CASSVGSGQGRNGEQFF.